The source of this T cell receptor (beta chain) is a study of T cells in Graves' hyperthyroidism and ophthalmopathy. A remark on this clonotype: Antigen specificity is unknown.

Regions amplified from RNA transcripts were the TCR beta CDR3 regions. The TCR CDR3 was amplified in a first-round RT-PCR using the HTBI primer set. TCRdb reprocessed the multiplex PCR reads via MiXCR and lists one record per CDR3 protein. The sample yields about 620,000 distinct CDR3 sequences, about 17% seen once. Findings and caveats of the study: Blood also held most thyroid clonotypes expanded beyond 0.001.

The germline CDR1 and CDR2 sequences are SQVTM and ANQGSEA. The trim removed 3 bases at V and 1 base at J, leaving 6 bases unmatched. CDR3 length: 15 amino acids. When ophthalmopathy did not progress within 18 months, Graves' hyperthyroidism was considered stable. The TCR sequence derives from a woman in her 30s with Graves' hyperthyroidism. The chain combines TRBV29-1 with TRBJ2-1; 7 positions agree with TRBD1. Sequencing was done on a sample of blood. The CDR3 protein is CSVDPQTGSYNEQFF. The CDR3 nucleotides are TGCAGCGTTGATCCCCAGACAGGGTCCTACAATGAGCAGTTCTTC.